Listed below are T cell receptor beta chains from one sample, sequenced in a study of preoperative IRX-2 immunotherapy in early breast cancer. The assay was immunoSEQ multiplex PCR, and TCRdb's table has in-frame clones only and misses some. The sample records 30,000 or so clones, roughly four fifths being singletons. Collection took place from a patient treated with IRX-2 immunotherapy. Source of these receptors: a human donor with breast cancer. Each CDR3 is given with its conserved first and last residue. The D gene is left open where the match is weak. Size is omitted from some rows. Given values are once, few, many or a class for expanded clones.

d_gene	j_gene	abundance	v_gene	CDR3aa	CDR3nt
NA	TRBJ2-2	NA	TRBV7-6	CASSLLSYTGELFF	TGTGCCAGCAGCTTACTCAGCTACACCGGGGAGCTGTTTTTT
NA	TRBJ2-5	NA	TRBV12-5	CASMLDTQETQYF	TGTGCCAGCATGCTGGACACCCAAGAGACCCAGTACTTC
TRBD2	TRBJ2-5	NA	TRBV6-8	CASSYSVTEGGETQYF	TGTGCCAGCAGTTACTCAGTGACAGAGGGAGGGGAGACCCAGTACTTC
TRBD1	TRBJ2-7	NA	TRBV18	CASSPLFLLGRDRAMGEQYF	TGTGCCAGCTCACCACTTTTTCTGTTAGGCCGGGACAGGGCTATGGGCGAGCAGTACTTC
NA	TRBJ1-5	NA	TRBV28	CASSLFPRRGWDQPQHF	TGTGCCAGCAGTTTATTCCCTCGGAGGGGATGGGATCAGCCCCAGCATTTT
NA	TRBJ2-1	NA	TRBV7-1	CASSLNSGPGAEQFF	TGTGCCAGCAGCCTAAATAGTGGGCCAGGGGCTGAGCAGTTCTTC
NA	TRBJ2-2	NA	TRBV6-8	CASSCRGADTGELFF	TGTGCCAGCAGTTGTAGGGGAGCGGACACCGGGGAGCTGTTTTTT
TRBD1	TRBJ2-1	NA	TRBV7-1	CASSPRQGDEQFF	TGTGCCAGCAGCCCGAGACAGGGCGATGAGCAGTTCTTC
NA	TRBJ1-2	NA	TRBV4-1	CASSQDRLGNYGYTF	TGCGCCAGCAGCCAAGATCGGTTAGGGAACTATGGCTACACCTTC
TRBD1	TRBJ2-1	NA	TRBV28	CASSPSTGWGNEQFF	TGTGCCAGCAGTCCCTCGACAGGGTGGGGCAATGAGCAGTTCTTC
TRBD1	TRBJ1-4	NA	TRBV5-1	CASSDHYRGWNEKLFF	TGCGCCAGCAGCGATCATTACAGGGGTTGGAATGAAAAACTGTTTTTT
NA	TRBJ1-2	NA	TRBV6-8	CASSPRGYGYTF	TGTGCCAGCAGTCCTAGGGGCTATGGCTACACCTTC
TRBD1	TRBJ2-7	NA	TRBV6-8	CASSLRTGGEQYF	TGTGCCAGCAGTCTCCGGACAGGGGGCGAGCAGTACTTC
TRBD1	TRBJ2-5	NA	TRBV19	CASSNWGQHQETQYF	TGTGCCAGTAGTAATTGGGGACAGCACCAAGAGACCCAGTACTTC
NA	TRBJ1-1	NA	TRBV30	CAFRVTVNTEAFF	TGTGCCTTCAGGGTAACGGTGAACACTGAAGCTTTCTTT
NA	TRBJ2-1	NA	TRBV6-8	CASSYSWSGVIHNEQFF	TGTGCCAGCAGTTACTCCTGGTCGGGGGTGATCCACAATGAGCAGTTCTTC
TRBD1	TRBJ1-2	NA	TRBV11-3	CASSPTTGFYGYTF	TGTGCCAGCAGCCCTACGACAGGGTTCTATGGCTACACCTTC
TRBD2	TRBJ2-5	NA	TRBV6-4	CASSSLPGGRETQYF	TGTGCCAGCAGTTCCCTCCCGGGAGGCCGGGAGACCCAGTACTTC
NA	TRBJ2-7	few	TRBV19	CASSFAHGGPSYEQYF	TGTGCCAGTAGTTTTGCACACGGGGGGCCTTCCTACGAGCAGTACTTC
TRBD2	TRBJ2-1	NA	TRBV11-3	CASLSSGGYNEQFF	TGTGCCAGCTTAAGTAGCGGGGGGTACAATGAGCAGTTCTTC
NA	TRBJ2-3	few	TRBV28	CASSPPGAQGTDTQYF	TGTGCCAGCAGTCCCCCCGGGGCGCAAGGCACAGATACGCAGTATTTT
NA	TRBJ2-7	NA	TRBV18	CASSPPSVGEQYF	TGTGCCAGCTCACCACCGTCCGTTGGGGAGCAGTACTTC
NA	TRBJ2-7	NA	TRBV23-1	CAEERPESYEQYF	TGCGCCGAAGAGCGGCCAGAATCCTACGAGCAGTACTTC
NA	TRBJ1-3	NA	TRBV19	CASSMSGLSGNTIYF	TGTGCCAGTAGTATGTCCGGTCTCTCTGGAAACACCATATATTTT
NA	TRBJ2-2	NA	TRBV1	CASSQAGGYTGELFF	TGCGCCAGCAGCCAAGCAGGGGGTTACACCGGGGAGCTGTTTTTT
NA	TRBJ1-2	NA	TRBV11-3	CASSSGRGDYGYTF	TGTGCCAGCAGCTCCGGACGGGGGGACTATGGCTACACCTTC
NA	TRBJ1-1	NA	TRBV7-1	CASSLLRDTAAFF	TGTGCCAGCAGCTTACTCCGGGACACTGCTGCTTTCTTT
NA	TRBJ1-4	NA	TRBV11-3	CASSRAAQGEKLFF	TGTGCCAGCAGTCGGGCCGCCCAGGGTGAAAAACTGTTTTTT
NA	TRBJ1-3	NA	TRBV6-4	CAITIDRSGNTIYF	TGTGCCATCACCATAGACAGGTCTGGAAACACCATATATTTT
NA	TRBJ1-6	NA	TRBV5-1	CASSLGVDRTYNSPLHF	TGCGCCAGCAGCTTGGGAGTTGACAGGACTTATAATTCACCCCTCCACTTT
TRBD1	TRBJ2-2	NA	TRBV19	CASSTDRGPGAFTGELFF	TGTGCCAGTAGTACGGACAGGGGGCCCGGCGCGTTCACCGGGGAGCTGTTTTTT
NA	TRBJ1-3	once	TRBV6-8	CASSYKFSGNTIYF	TGTGCCAGCAGTTATAAGTTCTCTGGAAACACCATATATTTT